One sample yielded the 21 T cell receptor beta chains listed below, sequenced in a study of ipilimumab plus nivolumab after autologous stem cell transplantation. TCRdb's copy holds only in-frame clones and misses some; the assay was immunoSEQ multiplex PCR. The top ten hold around 25% of the sample, which has 20,000 or so clones, nearly 75% seen once. The sequenced sample was PBMCs, obtained in a trial of ipilimumab plus nivolumab as post-transplant consolidation. Receptors were obtained from a male donor with diffuse large B-cell lymphoma.

The chain carries TRBV19 and TRBJ2-5; 8 bases map to TRBD1. CDR3 length: 19 amino acids. CDR1 is LNHDA, CDR2 SQIVND, per germline (reference sequence). Losses at the gene ends were 5 bases for V and 4 bases for J; bases not matched to a gene: 21. CDR3 region: CASSLGQGPWSVGGETQYF. The CDR3 DNA is TGTGCCAGTAGTCTTGGACAGGGCCCTTGGTCGGTTGGTGGAGAGACCCAGTACTTC.

The V call is TRBV27, the J call TRBJ2-3, with TRBD2 matching 12 bases. Germline V gene data show CDR1 as MNHEY and CDR2 as SMNVEV (reference sequence). This CDR3 comprises 15 residues. The V gene end was trimmed by 4 bases and the J gene end by 6 bases; junction bases not matched to a gene: 5. The CDR3 here is CASSSLGLAGDTQYF. The CDR3 DNA follows: TGTGCCAGCAGTTCACTGGGACTAGCGGGCGATACGCAGTATTTT.

The V gene is TRBV11-2, the J gene TRBJ2-7; D may be TRBD2 (5 bases). V lost 2 bases, J lost 6 bases, and 14 bases lay in between. This CDR3 has 14 residues. Germline-derived CDR1 and CDR2 are SGHAT and FQNNGV. CDR3 amino acids: CASSLLAGGSEQYF. In DNA, the CDR3 is TGTGCCAGCAGCTTATTAGCCGGAGGCTCCGAGCAGTACTTC.

The J gene is TRBJ1-3, the V gene TRBV11-2; D is uncertain. The CDR3 runs to 15 residues. V lost 4 bases to trimming and J lost 0 bases, with 10 bases between them. CDR1 is SGHAT and CDR2 is FQNNGV in the germline V gene. This CDR3 reads CASSYLSYSGNTIYF. The CDR3 DNA sequence: TGTGCCAGCAGCTATCTGAGTTACTCTGGAAACACCATATATTTT.

V gene TRBV15 combines with J gene TRBJ2-1; possibly TRBD1 for D (5 bases). The CDR3 runs to 16 residues. The germline V gene has CDR1 LNHNV and CDR2 YYDKDF (reference sequence). The V end lost 3 bases, the J end lost 9 bases, and 21 bases lay between the germline ends. The CDR3 nucleotides read TGTGCCACCAGCAGTCCCCAGGGAAAAGGTCCAGGTGAGCAGTTCTTC. It specifies CATSSPQGKGPGEQFF. The full variable domain, rest sourced from reference TRBV15 and TRBJ2-1, is DAMVIQNPRYQVTQFGKPVTLSCSQTLNHNVMYWYQQKSSQAPKLLFHYYDKDFNNEADTPDNFQSRRPNTSFCFLDIRSPGLGDTAMYLCATSSPQGKGPGEQFFGPGTRLTVL.

The chain combines TRBV6-5 with TRBJ1-5; D is unclear. This CDR3 is 14 amino acids long. Trimming stripped 0 bases from V and 0 bases from J, with 3 bases between. Germline CDR1 is MNHEY and CDR2 is SVGAGI. The CDR3 here is CASSYSFSNQPQHF. CDR3 DNA: TGTGCCAGCAGTTACTCGTTTAGCAATCAGCCCCAGCATTTT.

As DNA, the CDR3 is TGTGCCAGCTCATCCAGCCAGGGGCGAGCGAACACCGGGGAGCTGTTTTTT. It encodes CASSSSQGRANTGELFF. The V and J genes are TRBV18 and TRBJ2-2; TRBD1 is a possible D gene (6 bases). Germline V CDR1 and CDR2: KGHSH, LQKENI. This CDR3 is 17 amino acids long. V was pared by 5 bases and J by 0 bases, with 16 bases between.

The genes are TRBV4-1 and TRBJ2-7; 9 nucleotides align to TRBD2. With 3 bases clipped from V and 4 bases from J, the junction kept 7 bases outside the gene matches. Germline-derived CDR1 and CDR2 are MGHRA and YSYEKL. CDR3 length equals 15 residues. The CDR3 DNA is TGCGCCAGCAGCCAGCAGACTAGCGGAATTTACGAGCAGTACTTC. Encoded protein: CASSQQTSGIYEQYF.

The chain joins TRBV7-2 to TRBJ2-5; 9 bases map to TRBD2. The CDR3 spans 15 residues. Germline V gives CDR1 SGHTA, CDR2 FQGNSA. V shed 5 bases, J shed 4 bases, and the junction held 8 bases outside the gene matches. CDR3 in amino acids: CASSLPSGTGETQYF. The CDR3 nucleotides read TGTGCCAGCAGCCTCCCTAGCGGGACGGGAGAGACCCAGTACTTC.

The chain is built from TRBV7-8 and TRBJ2-7, with 13 bases matching TRBD2. Germline lookup yields CDR1 SGHVS and CDR2 FQNEAQ. CDR3 length equals 15 residues. V shed 5 bases and J 5 bases; nucleotides not matched to a gene: 6. The CDR3 loop reads CASSTLAGGPHEQYF. In DNA form, the CDR3 reads TGTGCCAGCAGCACACTAGCGGGAGGGCCCCACGAGCAGTACTTC.

This clone has a single count. The gene calls are TRBV30 and TRBJ2-7, with unresolved D. This CDR3 is built from 12 residues. The germline CDR1 and CDR2 sequences are GTSNPN and SVGIG (reference sequence). V was cut by 2 bases and J by 4 bases, with 9 bases left in between. The DNA of the CDR3 is TGTGCCTGGAGTCGTCAGAAATACGAGCAGTACTTC. Protein product: CAWSRQKYEQYF. The full variable domain, its missing parts supplied by reference TRBV30 and TRBJ2-7, is SQTIHQWPATLVQPVGSPLSLECTVEGTSNPNLYWYRQAAGRGLQLLFYSVGIGQISSEVPQNLSASRPQDRQFILSSKKLLLSDSGFYLCAWSRQKYEQYFGPGTRLTVT.

This chain links TRBV18 with TRBJ1-1, with TRBD1 as a possible D gene (6 bases). The V end was cut by 5 bases, the J end by 0 bases, with 13 bases between. The CDR3 loop spans 15 amino acids. Germline CDR1 and CDR2: KGHSH and LQKENI. DNA of the CDR3: TGTGCCAGCTCAAGGACAGCCTACATGAACACTGAAGCTTTCTTT. It yields the protein CASSRTAYMNTEAFF.

The rearrangement joins TRBV7-6 to TRBJ2-1; weak D call: TRBD2 (6 bases). This CDR3 has 18 residues. The V and J ends lost 1 base and 0 bases respectively, with 16 bases between them. Germline assignment: CDR1 SGHVS and CDR2 FNYEAQ. In nucleotides, the CDR3 is TGTGCCAGCAGCTTAGATTTGGGCGGGGCCATCTCCTACAATGAGCAGTTCTTC. The encoded protein is CASSLDLGGAISYNEQFF.

This clone was seen a single time. The chain links TRBV6-1 to TRBJ2-5; no reliable D call. This CDR3 contains 13 residues. Trimming cost V 3 bases and J 4 bases, with 9 bases left between them. Germline values: CDR1 MNHNS, CDR2 SASEGT. As DNA, the CDR3 is TGTGCCAGCAGTGATTGGGGAAGAGAGACCCAGTACTTC. Its translation: CASSDWGRETQYF.

The chain combines TRBV6-4 with TRBJ1-1, with TRBD1 matching over 8 bases. The length of the CDR3 is 14 residues. The germline V gene has CDR1 MRHNA and CDR2 SNTAGT. The ends lost 7 bases at V and 2 bases at J; junction bases unmatched: 6. The CDR3 DNA follows: TGTGCCAGCATAGACAGGGGCGAAAACACTGAAGCTTTCTTT. Protein: CASIDRGENTEAFF.

This chain links TRBV18 with TRBJ2-2; D remains ambiguous. Germline V gives CDR1 KGHSH, CDR2 LQKENI. This CDR3 spans 14 amino acids. V gave up 3 bases and J gave up 0 bases, with 5 bases separating them. This CDR3 is CASSPQANTGELFF. DNA for the CDR3: TGTGCCAGCTCACCCCAGGCGAACACCGGGGAGCTGTTTTTT.

This clone occurred a few times. The chain links TRBV29-1 to TRBJ2-3; 9 bases match TRBD1. The V segment lost 3 bases and the J segment 4 bases; nucleotides outside the gene matches: 2. The CDR3 totals 13 residues. Per germline, CDR1 SQVTM and CDR2 ANQGSEA. The CDR3 protein is CSVEDRGSDTQYF. The CDR3, as DNA: TGCAGCGTTGAGGACAGGGGATCAGATACGCAGTATTTT.

This clone was counted between two and nine times. The chain carries TRBV2 and TRBJ2-2, with a possible D match to TRBD1 (6 bases). The germline gives CDR1 SNHLY, CDR2 FYNNEI. The CDR3 extends over 14 amino acids. Trimming removed 6 bases at V and 2 bases at J, with 10 bases between. The CDR3 region has the DNA TGTGCCAGCAGGACAGGCCTAAACACCGGGGAGCTGTTTTTT. This sequence encodes CASRTGLNTGELFF.

The gene calls are TRBV7-2 and TRBJ1-3; 9 bases are shared with TRBD1. Per germline, CDR1 SGHTA and CDR2 FQGNSA. V trimming: 5 bases; J trimming: 4 bases; junction bases outside the gene matches: 6. The CDR3 length is 15 residues. DNA for the CDR3: TGTGCCAGCAGCCGCGGGACAGGGAAAGGAAACACCATATATTTT. Protein sequence: CASSRGTGKGNTIYF.

The J gene is TRBJ2-1, the V gene TRBV18; D not certain. Per germline, CDR1 KGHSH and CDR2 LQKENI. This CDR3 comprises 15 residues. Trimming pared 6 bases from V and 0 bases from J, leaving 12 bases between. CDR3 bases: TGTGCCAGCTCCCCCGGTCCAGTCTCCTACAATGAGCAGTTCTTC. It translates to CASSPGPVSYNEQFF.

The chain couples TRBV10-1 to TRBJ2-5; 8 bases agree with TRBD1. The DNA end favors TRBJ2-7, so the J call may be wrong. This CDR3 is 15 amino acids long. Germline CDR1 is WNHNN and CDR2 is SYGVQD (reference sequence). CDR3 DNA: TGCGCCAGCAGGGGATTGGACAGGGCTCCCTACGAGCAGTACTTC. Protein product: CASRGLDRAPYEQYF.